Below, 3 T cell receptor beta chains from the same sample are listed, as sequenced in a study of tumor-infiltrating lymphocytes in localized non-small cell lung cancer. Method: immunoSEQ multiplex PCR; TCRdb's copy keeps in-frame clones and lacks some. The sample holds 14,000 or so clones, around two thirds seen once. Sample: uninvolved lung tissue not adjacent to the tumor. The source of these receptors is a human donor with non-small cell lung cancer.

In DNA, the CDR3 is TGTGCCTGGAGTAAGGGTGGTAACTATGGCTACACCTTC. Protein: CAWSKGGNYGYTF. This chain joins TRBV30 and TRBJ1-2, with D unresolved. Germline V gives CDR1 GTSNPN, CDR2 SVGIG (reference sequence). V was pared by 2 bases and J by 1 base, with 8 bases between. CDR3 length: 13 residues.

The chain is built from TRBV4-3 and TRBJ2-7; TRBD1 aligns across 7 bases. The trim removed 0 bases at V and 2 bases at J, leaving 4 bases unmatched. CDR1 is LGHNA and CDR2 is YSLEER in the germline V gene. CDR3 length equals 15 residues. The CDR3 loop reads CASSQEEGGTYEQYF. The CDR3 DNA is TGCGCCAGCAGCCAAGAAGAAGGGGGCACCTACGAGCAGTACTTC.

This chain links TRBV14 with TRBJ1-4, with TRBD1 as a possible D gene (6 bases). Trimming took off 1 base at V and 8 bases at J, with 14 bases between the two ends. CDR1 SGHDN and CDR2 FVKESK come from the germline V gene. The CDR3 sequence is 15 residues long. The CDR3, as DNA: TGTGCCAGCAGCCAAGGTGGCAGGGGAAGAGAAAAACTGTTTTTT. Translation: CASSQGGRGREKLFF. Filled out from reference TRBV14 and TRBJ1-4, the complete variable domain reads EAGVTQFPSHSVIEKGQTVTLRCDPISGHDNLYWYRRVMGKEIKFLLHFVKESKQDESGMPNNRFLAERTGGTYSTLKVQPAELEDSGVYFCASSQGGRGREKLFFGSGTQLSVL.